This TCR beta chain was sequenced for a study of blood T cell repertoires in COVID-19. Study overall: COVID-19 samples, acute and convalescent, were from the United States, Italy and Spain. PBMCs, B-cell-depleted T cells, or T cells provided the cDNA or gDNA that made up the material.

V dropped 0 bases and J dropped 6; count of bases not matched to a gene: 7. The CDR3 length is 16 residues. Germline CDR1 is SGHNT and CDR2 is YYREEE (reference sequence). Authors' methods: Reference gene primer amplification gave nucleated cell count estimates. Here immunoSEQ multiplex PCR was the method, and the copy in TCRdb shows in-frame clones only, minus some. For V, J and clone size, that table is used; D and trimming come from the DNA. The sample gives over 45,000 clones, approximately 88% of which show up once; about three fifths is in the top ten. Source material: peripheral blood. The origin of this receptor is a man in his 70s with acute or convalescent COVID-19. This chain connects TRBV5-4 to TRBJ1-1, with 11 bases lining up with TRBD1. Written as DNA, the CDR3 is TGTGCCAGCAGCTTGGACGGGGACAGGGGGTACGCTGAAGCTTTCTTT. It translates to CASSLDGDRGYAEAFF.